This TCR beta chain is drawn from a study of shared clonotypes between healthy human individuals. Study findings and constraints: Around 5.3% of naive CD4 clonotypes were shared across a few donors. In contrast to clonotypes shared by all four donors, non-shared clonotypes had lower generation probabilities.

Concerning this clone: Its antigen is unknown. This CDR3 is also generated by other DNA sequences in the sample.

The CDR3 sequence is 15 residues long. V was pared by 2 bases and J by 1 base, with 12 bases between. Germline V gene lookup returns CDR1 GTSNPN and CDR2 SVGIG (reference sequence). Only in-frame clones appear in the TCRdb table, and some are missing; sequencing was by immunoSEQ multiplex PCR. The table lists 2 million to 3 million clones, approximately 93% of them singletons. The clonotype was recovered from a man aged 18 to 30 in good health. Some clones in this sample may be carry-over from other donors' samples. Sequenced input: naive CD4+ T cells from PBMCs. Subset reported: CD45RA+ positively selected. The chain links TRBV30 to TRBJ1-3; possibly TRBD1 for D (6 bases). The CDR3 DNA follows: TGTGCCTGGAGTTTGGGGGGGGCATCTGGAAACACCATATATTTT. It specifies CAWSLGGASGNTIYF.